These 31 T cell receptor beta chains were all obtained from the same sample, sequenced in a study of T-cell memory formation after mild COVID-19. MiXCR was run by TCRdb on the 5' RACE reads, yielding one entry per CDR3 protein. The sample holds about 390,000 distinct CDR3 sequences, roughly 15% seen once. The sample comprised PBMCs or a T cell subset sorted from them (not recorded which). Receptors were obtained from a man younger than 30 who had mild COVID-19 (a few samples of this study predate the infection). Cell type and time point are not known.

This clonotype turned up a few times. This chain links TRBV6-2 or TRBV6-3 with TRBJ2-5, with 7 positions matching TRBD2. The junction had 13 bases not matched to a gene; V was cut back by 2 bases and J by 4 bases. This CDR3 is 17 amino acids long. CDR1 is MNHEY, CDR2 SVGEGT, per germline. In DNA, the CDR3 is TGTGCCAGCAGTTACGGACGTATCAGCGGGGCGGGAGAGACCCAGTACTTC. Protein: CASSYGRISGAGETQYF.

This clonotype was seen a few times. V gene TRBV28 combines with J gene TRBJ1-2; D remains unclear. V was cut by 3 bases and J by 4 bases, with 6 bases left in between. Germline values: CDR1 MDHEN, CDR2 SYDVKM. The CDR3 runs to 12 residues. DNA of the CDR3: TGTGCCAGCAGTTTTTTGCGCTATGGCTACACCTTC. Protein product: CASSFLRYGYTF.

This chain joins TRBV6-2 or TRBV6-3 and TRBJ2-1; D is undetermined. Germline-derived CDR1 and CDR2 are MNHEY and SVGEGT. Between the trimmed V and J ends, which lost 5 bases and 8 bases, there was a span of 13 bases. The CDR3 covers 13 residues. Here the CDR3 DNA reads TGTGCCAGCAGTAAGGACGTCCTCGATGAGCAGTTCTTC. This sequence encodes CASSKDVLDEQFF.

This chain uses TRBV3-1 with TRBJ1-2; D is unclear. There are 13 residues in the CDR3. Germline lookup yields CDR1 LGHDT and CDR2 YNNKEL (reference sequence). V gave up 4 bases and J gave up 3 bases, with 9 bases separating them. CDR3 coding DNA: TGTGCCAGCAGCCCTATCGGGGACTATGGCTACACCTTC. Protein product: CASSPIGDYGYTF.

This clonotype was counted many times. The chain couples TRBV12-3 or TRBV12-4 to TRBJ2-1, with TRBD1 identical over 8 bases. The CDR3 length is 12 residues. Unmatched junction bases numbered 7, after V lost 3 bases and J lost 15 bases. CDR3 in amino acids: CASSFPRGQLFF. CDR3 DNA sequence: TGTGCCAGCAGTTTTCCCAGGGGGCAGCTGTTCTTC.

This clonotype occurred many times. The J gene is TRBJ2-6, the V gene TRBV7-6, with D perhaps matching TRBD1 or TRBD2 (5 bases each). The germline V gene has CDR1 SGHVS and CDR2 FNYEAQ. V dropped 4 bases and J dropped 10 bases, with 20 bases sitting between them. The CDR3 totals 16 residues. The CDR3 sequence: CASSSEAGPSVNVLTF. CDR3 in DNA: TGTGCCAGCAGCTCGGAGGCAGGGCCATCCGTTAACGTCCTGACTTTC.

The sample holds a few counts of this clonotype. The V call is TRBV24-1, the J call TRBJ2-1; either TRBD1 or TRBD2 may fit D (5 bases each). The ends were cut back, 0 bases at V and 1 base at J, with 18 bases in the middle. Per germline, CDR1 KGHDR and CDR2 SFDVKD. The CDR3 is made up of 19 amino acids. Written as DNA, the CDR3 is TGTGCCACCAGTGATTTGCCCGGACTCAGGGAGCAGTCCTACAATGAGCAGTTCTTC. It encodes CATSDLPGLREQSYNEQFF.

V gene TRBV29-1 combines with J gene TRBJ2-1; 7 nucleotides line up with TRBD1. The CDR3 length is 14 residues. Per germline, CDR1 SQVTM and CDR2 ANQGSEA. V lost 6 bases to trimming and J lost 0 bases; unmatched junction nucleotides: 5. The DNA of the CDR3 is TGCAGCGTCCAGGGGGAACCCTCCTACAATGAGCAGTTCTTC. It is translated as CSVQGEPSYNEQFF.

The sample holds a few counts of this clonotype. The chain combines TRBV10-3 with TRBJ2-4, with D possibly TRBD2 on 7 matching bases. Germline V gene sequence: CDR1 ENHRY, CDR2 SYGVKD. Trimming cost V 11 bases and J 8 bases, with 16 bases left between them. The CDR3 has 12 residues. The CDR3 loop reads CAAGAGDHIQYF. The DNA of the CDR3 is TGTGCCGCAGGGGCGGGGGACCACATTCAGTACTTC.

This clonotype occurred a few times. DNA of the CDR3: TGTGCCAGAAACCGTCAGGGAGAGAGGACAGATACGCAGTATTTT. Translating it yields CARNRQGERTDTQYF. V and J are TRBV21-1 and TRBJ2-3; the tabulated D call, TRBD1, remains unverified against the DNA. TRBV21-1 is noted as a pseudogene. This CDR3 comprises 15 residues.

The CDR3 loop is CASSVADGSYNSPLHF. Here the CDR3 DNA reads TGTGCCAGCAGCGTCGCGGACGGCTCCTATAATTCACCCCTCCACTTT. The V and J genes are TRBV5-5 and TRBJ1-6, with unresolved D. CDR1 and CDR2 (germline): SGHKS, YYEKEE (reference sequence). The CDR3 contains 16 residues. The V and J ends lost 4 bases and 0 bases respectively, with 11 bases between them.

This CDR3 is CASTLDRNQPQHF. The DNA of the CDR3 is TGTGCCAGCACCCTGGACAGAAATCAGCCCCAGCATTTT. The chain employs TRBV7-2 and TRBJ1-5; perhaps TRBD1 as D (6 bases). Trimming took 7 bases from V and 4 from J, leaving 11 bases between them. The CDR3 is 13 amino acids. The germline V gene has CDR1 SGHTA and CDR2 FQGNSA.

The chain couples TRBV4-1 to TRBJ2-2; D is undetermined. This CDR3 is built from 14 residues. Germline V lookup: CDR1 MGHRA, CDR2 YSYEKL. Trimming took off 4 bases at V and 2 bases at J, with 8 bases between the two ends. CDR3 nucleotide sequence: TGCGCCAGCAGCCTGCAGCGAAACACCGGGGAGCTGTTTTTT. Translation gives CASSLQRNTGELFF.

J is TRBJ1-2 and V is TRBV24-1; no definite D call. CDR3 length: 16 residues. CDR1 is KGHDR and CDR2 is SFDVKD in the germline V gene. Trimming removed 2 bases at V and 7 bases at J, with 19 bases between. As DNA, the CDR3 is TGTGCCACCAGTGATTCGGAGGCAGTGGCATTCGGTGGCTACACCTTC. It specifies CATSDSEAVAFGGYTF.

V is TRBV5-1 and J is TRBJ1-1, with 9 positions matching TRBD1. The CDR3 is 14 amino acids. J gave up 4 bases and V 2 bases, and 3 bases lay outside the gene matches. Per the germline V gene, CDR1 is SGHRS and CDR2 is YFSETQ. CDR3 in amino acids: CASSFEGQGTEAFF. The DNA for the CDR3 is TGCGCCAGCAGCTTCGAGGGACAGGGCACTGAAGCTTTCTTT. Full variable domain (missing parts from reference TRBV5-1 and TRBJ1-1): KAGVTQTPRYLIKTRGQQVTLSCSPISGHRSVSWYQQTPGQGLQFLFEYFSETQRNKGNFPGRFSGRQFSNSRSEMNVSTLELGDSALYLCASSFEGQGTEAFFGQGTRLTVV.

This clonotype has a count of ten or more. This chain uses TRBV5-1 with TRBJ2-7; TRBD2 matches at 8 bases. This CDR3 spans 17 amino acids. Germline-derived CDR1 and CDR2 are SGHRS and YFSETQ. Trimming at V came to 0 bases and at J to 6 bases, leaving 14 bases not matched to a gene. The chain's CDR3 is CASSLAPVAGSSGEQYF. The CDR3 DNA reads TGCGCCAGCAGCTTGGCTCCAGTAGCGGGGAGTTCAGGCGAGCAGTACTTC.

The chain employs TRBV5-5 and TRBJ2-2; 10 nucleotides align to TRBD2. CDR1 and CDR2 from the germline V gene are SGHKS and YYEKEE (reference sequence). The CDR3 runs 14 residues. V lost 4 bases to trimming and J lost 5 bases; unmatched junction nucleotides: 2. The CDR3 sequence: CASSPTSGTGELFF. The CDR3 bases are TGTGCCAGCAGCCCGACTAGCGGGACCGGGGAGCTGTTTTTT.

The chain combines TRBV4-3 with TRBJ2-7; D uncertain. Per germline, CDR1 LGHNA and CDR2 YSLEER. V lost 3 bases, J lost 5 bases, and 5 bases lay in between. This CDR3 contains 11 residues. In nucleotides, the CDR3 is TGCGCCAGCAGCCATTTGAACGAGCAGTACGTC. Protein: CASSHLNEQYV.

Turning to this clonotype: Since a much larger clone is just one base distant, this may be a read error. The J gene is TRBJ2-2, the V gene TRBV7-8; 7 bases map to TRBD1. CDR3 length equals 15 residues. The J segment lost 0 bases and the V segment lost 4 bases, leaving 2 bases of the junction unmatched. Germline V CDR1 and CDR2: SGHVS, FQNEAQ. This CDR3 is CASSSQGSNTGELFF. CDR3 coding DNA: TGTGCCAGCAGCTCACAGGGGTCGAACACCGGGGAGCTGTTTTTT.

The chain joins TRBV5-1 to TRBJ2-3; D is undetermined. CDR3 length: 15 amino acids. Trimming cost V 0 bases and J 5 bases, with 13 bases left between them. Germline V gene lookup returns CDR1 SGHRS and CDR2 YFSETQ. Here the CDR3 reads CASSLGRGIGDTQYF. In DNA, the CDR3 is TGCGCCAGCAGCTTGGGCAGAGGTATTGGAGATACGCAGTATTTT. Using reference TRBV5-1 and TRBJ2-3 for the parts outside the CDR3, the full variable domain is KAGVTQTPRYLIKTRGQQVTLSCSPISGHRSVSWYQQTPGQGLQFLFEYFSETQRNKGNFPGRFSGRQFSNSRSEMNVSTLELGDSALYLCASSLGRGIGDTQYFGPGTRLTVL.

This clonotype was seen at least ten times. This sequence joins TRBV7-2 and TRBJ1-2; 7 bases agree with TRBD1. Germline values: CDR1 SGHTA, CDR2 FQGNSA. This CDR3 has 13 amino acids. The V segment lost 6 bases and the J segment 4 bases; nucleotides outside the gene matches: 5. The CDR3 is CASRTRDSYGYTF. As DNA, the CDR3 is TGTGCCAGCAGGACACGGGACAGCTATGGCTACACCTTC.

This clonotype was counted only a few times. The V call is TRBV20-1, the J call TRBJ2-7; 11 bases match TRBD2. V was pared by 5 bases and J by 2 bases, with 5 bases of the junction left unmatched. Per the germline V gene, CDR1 is DFQATT and CDR2 is SNEGSKA (reference sequence). This CDR3 contains 14 residues. The CDR3 reads CSAAGTSGTYEQYV. The CDR3 nucleotides read TGCAGTGCTGCCGGGACTAGCGGAACCTACGAGCAGTACGTC.

This chain connects TRBV14 to TRBJ1-5; 8 nucleotides match TRBD1. The CDR3 totals 17 residues. Germline-derived CDR1 and CDR2 are SGHDN and FVKESK. V lost 4 bases and J lost 5; bases outside the gene matches: 13. The CDR3 coding sequence is TGTGCCAGCAGCCTAAACCCGGACAGGGTTGTTTATCAGCCCCAGCATTTT. It yields the protein CASSLNPDRVVYQPQHF.

The chain combines TRBV7-9 with TRBJ1-2; D call uncertain. CDR3 length: 12 amino acids. The ends were cut back, 4 bases at V and 7 bases at J, with 10 bases in the middle. Germline CDR1 is SEHNR and CDR2 is FQNEAQ (reference sequence). CDR3 DNA: TGTGCCAGCAGCTCCGGGGATCCTGGCTACACCTTC. Amino acid sequence: CASSSGDPGYTF.

The gene calls are TRBV19 and TRBJ1-2; D not certain. The CDR3 consists of 14 residues. Trimming removed 4 bases at V and 7 bases at J, with 16 bases between. CDR1 is LNHDA, CDR2 SQIVND, per germline (reference sequence). DNA for the CDR3: TGTGCCAGTAGTAATCTGTTACAGACGGGTGGCTACACCTTC. Encoded protein: CASSNLLQTGGYTF. Drawing the rest from reference TRBV19 and TRBJ1-2, the complete variable domain is DGGITQSPKYLFRKEGQNVTLSCEQNLNHDAMYWYRQDPGQGLRLIYYSQIVNDFQKGDIAEGYSVSREKKESFPLTVTSAQKNPTAFYLCASSNLLQTGGYTFGSGTRLTVV.

The table lists this clonotype with a few counts. The rearrangement uses TRBV9 and TRBJ1-5; D gene ambiguous. Trimming pared 3 bases from V and 4 bases from J, leaving 8 bases between. This CDR3 has 13 residues. Germline V lookup: CDR1 SGDLS, CDR2 YYNGEE. DNA of the CDR3: TGTGCCAGCAGCGCGGACCAAAATCAGCCCCAGCATTTT. Amino acid sequence: CASSADQNQPQHF. Together with reference TRBV9 and TRBJ1-5, the CDR3 gives the full variable domain: DSGVTQTPKHLITATGQRVTLRCSPRSGDLSVYWYQQSLDQGLQFLIQYYNGEERAKGNILERFSAQQFPDLHSELNLSSLELGDSALYFCASSADQNQPQHFGDGTRLSIL.

This clonotype came up a few times. The rearrangement uses TRBV5-1 and TRBJ2-5; D not resolved. V dropped 0 bases and J dropped 3 bases, with 9 bases sitting between them. Looked up from germline, CDR1 is SGHRS and CDR2 is YFSETQ. The CDR3 has 14 residues. CDR3 residues: CASSLDLGEETQYF. CDR3 nucleotide sequence: TGCGCCAGCAGCTTGGACCTTGGAGAAGAGACCCAGTACTTC.

The chain recombines TRBV27 with TRBJ2-3, with TRBD2 matching 8 bases. The V and J ends lost 8 bases and 4 bases, in that order; junction bases with no gene match: 5. There are 13 residues in the CDR3. The germline CDR1 and CDR2 sequences are MNHEY and SMNVEV (reference sequence). Here the CDR3 reads CASASGGADTQYF. The CDR3, as DNA: TGTGCCAGCGCGAGCGGGGGTGCAGATACGCAGTATTTT.

The count of this clonotype is one. The chain employs TRBV19 and TRBJ1-5; 7 bases agree with TRBD1. The CDR3 is made up of 15 amino acids. CDR1 and CDR2 (germline): LNHDA, SQIVND (reference sequence). V was clipped by 5 bases and J by 1 base; unmatched bases: 5. The CDR3 nucleotides are TGTGCCAGTAGTCCGTGGGACAGCAGCAATCAGCCCCAGCATTTT. Residues: CASSPWDSSNQPQHF.

This clonotype was counted many times. Being one base from a much bigger clone, this may be a read error. The chain employs TRBV11-2 and TRBJ2-3, with D unresolved. V lost 3 bases and J lost 0, with 4 bases in between. Germline-derived CDR1 and CDR2 are SGHAT and FQNNGV. The CDR3 sequence is 13 residues long. In DNA, the CDR3 is TGTGCCAGCAGCTTCGCTAGCACAGATACGCAGTATTTT. Translation gives CASSFASTDTQYF.

The V gene is TRBV29-1, the J gene TRBJ2-3; 10 positions agree with TRBD2. This CDR3 contains 16 residues. V lost 1 base and J lost 5; bases outside the gene matches: 9. Per the germline V gene, CDR1 is SQVTM and CDR2 is ANQGSEA. The CDR3: CSVEAPSGGLQDTQYF. The CDR3 DNA sequence: TGCAGCGTTGAAGCACCTAGCGGGGGACTTCAAGATACGCAGTATTTT.